The rows below give T cell receptor beta chains drawn from one sample of a study of blood T cells in healthy people across ages. MiXCR, run by TCRdb on the 5' RACE reads, gives a single entry per CDR3 protein. Of about 1 million distinct CDR3 sequences in the sample, over 35% were seen once. Sample: blood. These receptors all stem from a woman aged 60-75 years in good health. The CDR3 runs from the conserved cysteine through the conserved F or W. D genes are given only for firm matches. Expanded clones are given a class, and other clones once, few, many or no size at all.

v_gene,d_gene,abundance,j_gene,CDR3aa,CDR3nt
TRBV7-9,.,once,TRBJ2-3,CASSRSVSGTDTQYF,TGTGCCAGCAGCCGGAGCGTCTCCGGCACAGATACGCAGTATTTT
TRBV9,.,.,TRBJ2-7,CASSVSGGDSEQYF,TGTGCCAGCAGCGTAAGCGGCGGGGACTCCGAGCAGTACTTC
TRBV6-2/TRBV6-3,.,.,TRBJ1-2,CASSYVGYGYTF,TGTGCCAGCAGTTACGTTGGCTATGGCTACACCTTC
TRBV29-1,TRBD2,few,TRBJ2-1,CSVAAGGLAGGYRSNEQFF,TGCAGCGTTGCGGCGGGAGGTCTAGCGGGAGGTTACCGTTCCAATGAGCAGTTCTTC
TRBV3-1,.,.,TRBJ2-3,CASSQAGTTDTQYF,TGTGCCAGCAGCCAAGCGGGAACAACAGATACGCAGTATTTT
TRBV30,TRBD2,.,TRBJ2-7,CAWRGPSGSNEQYF,TGTGCCTGGAGAGGTCCTAGCGGGAGTAATGAGCAGTACTTC
TRBV4-1,.,few,TRBJ1-2,CASSQDRGLNYGYTF,TGCGCCAGCAGCCAAGATCGGGGGCTGAACTATGGCTACACCTTC
TRBV4-2,.,.,TRBJ2-3,CASSLDPLVTTQYF,TGTGCCAGCAGCCTAGACCCCCTAGTTACTACGCAGTATTTT
TRBV7-9,.,.,TRBJ1-2,CASSLAKYGYTF,TGTGCCAGCAGCTTAGCGAAGTATGGCTACACCTTC
TRBV18,TRBD1,few,TRBJ1-5,CASSRDRGLGQPQHF,TGTGCCAGCTCCCGGGACAGGGGGCTAGGTCAGCCCCAGCATTTT
TRBV28,.,few,TRBJ2-7,CASSPWGEAYEQYF,TGTGCCAGCAGTCCCTGGGGGGAGGCCTACGAGCAGTACTTC
TRBV4-2,TRBD1,few,TRBJ1-5,CASSLDRGVQPQHF,TGTGCCAGCAGCCTTGACAGGGGAGTACAGCCCCAGCATTTT
TRBV20-1,.,.,TRBJ2-7,CSARGRQDLSYEQYF,TGCAGTGCTAGGGGCCGGCAAGATCTATCCTACGAGCAGTACTTC
TRBV4-2,.,many,TRBJ2-5,CASSQGGVEQYF,TGTGCCAGCAGCCAAGGCGGGGTAGAGCAGTACTTC
TRBV5-1,TRBD1,.,TRBJ1-1,CASRTGSTEAFF,TGCGCCAGCAGGACAGGGAGCACTGAAGCTTTCTTT
TRBV5-1,.,.,TRBJ2-7,CASRVGGATYNEQYF,TGCGCCAGCAGGGTTGGGGGGGCTACCTACAATGAGCAGTACTTC
TRBV6-6,.,.,TRBJ1-4,CASSYPAGGDGKLFF,TGTGCCAGCAGTTACCCAGCTGGAGGTGATGGAAAACTGTTTTTT
TRBV5-1,TRBD1,few,TRBJ1-1,CASSLGDRAYTEAFF,TGCGCCAGCAGCTTGGGGGACAGAGCATACACTGAAGCTTTCTTT
TRBV7-9,.,few,TRBJ2-5,CASSLTKETQYF,TGTGCCAGCAGCTTAACCAAAGAGACCCAGTACTTC
TRBV7-9,.,.,TRBJ2-1,CASSETGMTNEQFF,TGTGCCAGCAGCGAAACGGGGATGACTAATGAGCAGTTCTTC
TRBV15,TRBD2,few,TRBJ2-3,CATSKRERADTQYF,TGTGCCACCAGCAAGCGGGAGCGGGCAGATACGCAGTATTTT
TRBV10-3,.,few,TRBJ2-1,CAISPQGWGNEQFF,TGTGCCATCAGTCCACAGGGATGGGGCAATGAGCAGTTCTTC